This T cell receptor beta chain was observed in a study of technical replicates of blood from several donors. Trimming shortened V by 4 bases and J by 7 bases, and 14 bases separated the two germline ends. This CDR3 has 13 amino acids. Looked up from germline, CDR1 is SEHNR and CDR2 is FQNEAQ (reference sequence). TCRdb's copy holds only in-frame clones and misses some; the assay was immunoSEQ multiplex PCR. The sample has 100,000 or so clones; 96% are singletons. The TCR originated in a human donor in good health. The sequenced sample consisted of T cells isolated from PBMCs. V gene TRBV7-9 combines with J gene TRBJ2-7; the D gene is possibly TRBD1 (5 bases). DNA of the CDR3: TGTGCCAGCAGCTCGCTAGGGGTTCAAGAGCAGTACTTC. Its protein product is CASSSLGVQEQYF.